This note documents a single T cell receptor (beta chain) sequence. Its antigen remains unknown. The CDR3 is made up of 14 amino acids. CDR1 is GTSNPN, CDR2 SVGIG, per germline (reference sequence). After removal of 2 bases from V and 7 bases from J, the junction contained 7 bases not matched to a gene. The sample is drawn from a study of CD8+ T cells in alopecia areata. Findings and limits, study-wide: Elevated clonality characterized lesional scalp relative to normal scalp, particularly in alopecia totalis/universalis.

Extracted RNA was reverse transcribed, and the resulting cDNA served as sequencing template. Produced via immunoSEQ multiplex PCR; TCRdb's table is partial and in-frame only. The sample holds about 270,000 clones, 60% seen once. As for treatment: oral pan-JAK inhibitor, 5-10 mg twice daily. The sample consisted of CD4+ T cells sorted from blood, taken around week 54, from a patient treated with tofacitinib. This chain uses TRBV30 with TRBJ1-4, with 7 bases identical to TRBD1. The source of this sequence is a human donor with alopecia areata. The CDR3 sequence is CAWSRNRGGEKLFF. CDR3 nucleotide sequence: TGTGCCTGGAGTCGAAACAGGGGTGGTGAAAAACTGTTTTTT.